This T cell receptor (beta chain) was identified during a study of graft-versus-host responses after intestinal transplantation. Study-level information: All recipients got anti-thymocyte globulin induction, then tacrolimus and steroids for 3 to 4 years.

The count of this clone is one. Its cognate antigen is unknown. Repertoires were generated with immunoSEQ multiplex PCR, while TCRdb's copy carries only in-frame clones and drops some. The table lists 10,000 to 15,000 clones, over 90% of them singletons. The germline V and J ends were trimmed by 3 bases and 6 bases, with 17 bases remaining between them. The CDR3 spans 15 residues. Germline V gene data show CDR1 as MDHEN and CDR2 as SYDVKM. Regarding the study as a whole: Detection of GvH clones occurred in recipient marrow, and some had their first appearance in ileum or blood.

The sequence derives from a human patient who received an intestinal transplant, so some T cells may come from the graft donor. The sequencing here drew on PBMCs, taken approximately 110 days after intestinal transplant. The rearrangement links TRBV28 to TRBJ1-1; D remains ambiguous. Here the CDR3 reads CASSFNRYGVAEAFF. Here the CDR3 DNA reads TGTGCCAGCAGTTTTAATCGGTACGGGGTGGCTGAAGCTTTCTTT.